Shown below are 3 T cell receptor beta chains from a single sample sequenced in a study of cytomegalovirus exposure and HLA in healthy donors. The PCR had 60 Vbeta and 13 Jbeta primers. Measured with immunoSEQ multiplex PCR; TCRdb has only the in-frame clones, and not every one. The table has about 110,000 clones, 71% seen once. The source material was PBMCs. The receptors were gathered from a female donor in good health and CMV-seronegative.

This chain connects TRBV19 to TRBJ2-7, with D unresolved. Per germline, CDR1 LNHDA and CDR2 SQIVND (reference sequence). The CDR3 runs to 13 residues. V lost 3 bases and J lost 7, with 13 bases in between. The CDR3 DNA sequence: TGTGCCAGTAGTATCAATGGTAACAGAGAGCAGTACTTC. Translating gives CASSINGNREQYF.

This clone appeared a single time. The V and J genes are TRBV19 and TRBJ1-3, with D possibly matching TRBD1 (5 bases). CDR1 is LNHDA and CDR2 is SQIVND in the germline V gene (reference sequence). V lost 6 bases, J lost 4 bases, and 10 bases lay in between. The CDR3 spans 13 residues. CDR3 amino acids: CASSVGGGNTIYF. As DNA, the CDR3 is TGTGCCAGTAGCGTCGGGGGAGGAAACACCATATATTTT. Looking up the rest from reference TRBV19 and TRBJ1-3 gives the full variable domain: DGGITQSPKYLFRKEGQNVTLSCEQNLNHDAMYWYRQDPGQGLRLIYYSQIVNDFQKGDIAEGYSVSREKKESFPLTVTSAQKNPTAFYLCASSVGGGNTIYFGEGSWLTVV.

This clone was detected only a few times. The chain uses TRBV7-9 and TRBJ1-6; D unclear. There are 15 residues in the CDR3. The germline V gene encodes CDR1 SEHNR and CDR2 FQNEAQ (reference sequence). Trimming stripped 1 base from V and 7 bases from J, with 11 bases between. The CDR3 sequence: CASSLGGSGNSPLHF. The CDR3 DNA is TGTGCCAGCAGCTTAGGCGGGTCGGGCAATTCACCCCTCCACTTT.